This entry lists 2 T cell receptor beta chains sequenced from one sample in a study of cytomegalovirus exposure and HLA in healthy donors. In the PCR, 60 Vbeta and 13 Jbeta primers were used. Libraries were prepared by immunoSEQ multiplex PCR; TCRdb keeps only in-frame clonotypes and omits some of them. This sample has 100,000 to 150,000 clones, with approximately 85% found just once. What was sequenced was PBMCs. These receptors originate from a boy under 18 in good health and CMV-seronegative.

The chain carries TRBV2 and TRBJ1-2, with 7 bases that match TRBD1. The V gene end was trimmed by 5 bases and the J gene end by 7 bases; junction bases not matched to a gene: 7. CDR1 is SNHLY, CDR2 FYNNEI, per germline. The CDR3 is made up of 13 amino acids. Written as DNA, the CDR3 is TGTGCCAGCAGTTCCGAACAGGGGAGTGGCTACACCTTC. Protein: CASSSEQGSGYTF.

The chain couples TRBV5-1 to TRBJ1-2; 8 bases line up with TRBD1. V trimming: 4 bases; J trimming: 4 bases; junction bases outside the gene matches: 9. Germline CDR1 reads SGHRS; CDR2 reads YFSETQ. CDR3 size: 15 residues. For the CDR3, the DNA is TGCGCCAGCAGCCCGATAACGACAGGGGTCTATGGCTACACCTTC. This codes for CASSPITTGVYGYTF.